The following is a T cell receptor (beta chain) sequence with its context. The CDR3 consists of 11 residues. V gave up 4 bases and J gave up 8 bases, with 6 bases separating them. Germline CDR1 is LNHDA and CDR2 is SQIVND (reference sequence). The data derive from a study of OX40 agonist ivuxolimab in advanced cancers. Whole-study context: The patients' treatment was ivuxolimab, an agonistic anti-OX40 (CD134) antibody.

No patient had autoimmune disease or received systemic immunosuppression. At baseline, cycle 4 day 1, and cycle 7 day 1, blood was sampled. Assay: immunoSEQ multiplex PCR; the TCRdb copy retains only in-frame clones and omits some. The sample lists tens of thousands of clones, around 94% occurring once. This sequence was found in an adult with an advanced solid tumor such as melanoma, head and neck, liver or kidney cancer. Sequenced material: CD4+ or CD8+ T cells sorted from blood, taken in a trial of the OX40 agonist ivuxolimab. The genes are TRBV19 and TRBJ2-1; no firm D call. The CDR3 reads CASSTIDEQFF. The CDR3 DNA sequence: TGTGCCAGTAGTACCATCGATGAGCAGTTCTTC.